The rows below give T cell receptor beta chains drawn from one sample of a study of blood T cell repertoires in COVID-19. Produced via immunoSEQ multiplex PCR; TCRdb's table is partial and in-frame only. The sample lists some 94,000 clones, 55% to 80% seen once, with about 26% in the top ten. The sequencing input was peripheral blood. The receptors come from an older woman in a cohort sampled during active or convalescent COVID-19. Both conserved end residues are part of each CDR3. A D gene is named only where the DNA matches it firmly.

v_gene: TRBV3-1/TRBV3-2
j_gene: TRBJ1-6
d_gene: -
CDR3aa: CASSQVRAHSPLHF

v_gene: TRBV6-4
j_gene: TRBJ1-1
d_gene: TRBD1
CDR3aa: CASSRTGNTEAFF

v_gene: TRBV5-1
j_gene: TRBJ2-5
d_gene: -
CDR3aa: CASSSRGGGIIQETQYF

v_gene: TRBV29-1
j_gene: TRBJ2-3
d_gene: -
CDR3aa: CSVEKGGLSTDTQYF

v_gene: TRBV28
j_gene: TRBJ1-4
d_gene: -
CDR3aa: CASSTYGQTTNEKLFF

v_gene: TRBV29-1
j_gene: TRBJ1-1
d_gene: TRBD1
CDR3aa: CSVDPTGTNTEAFF

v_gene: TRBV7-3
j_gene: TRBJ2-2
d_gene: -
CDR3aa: CASSKQGSRTGELFF

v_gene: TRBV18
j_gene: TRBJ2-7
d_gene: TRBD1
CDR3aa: CASSPRSGGSYEQYF

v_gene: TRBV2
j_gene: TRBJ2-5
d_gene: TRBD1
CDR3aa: CASTSPRGLEETQYF

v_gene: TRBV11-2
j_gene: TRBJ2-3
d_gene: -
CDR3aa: CASSLSVPDTQYF

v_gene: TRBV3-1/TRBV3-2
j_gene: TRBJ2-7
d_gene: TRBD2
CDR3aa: CASSPLGRGGMKSEQYF

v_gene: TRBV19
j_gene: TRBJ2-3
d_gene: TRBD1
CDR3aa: CASTKGGQGAATDTQYF

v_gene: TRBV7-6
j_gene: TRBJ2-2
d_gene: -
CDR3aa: CASSVASGSNTGELFF

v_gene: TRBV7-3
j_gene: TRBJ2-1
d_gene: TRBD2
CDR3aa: CASSSSRLANEQFF

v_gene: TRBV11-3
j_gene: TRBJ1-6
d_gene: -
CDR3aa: CASSPPAGSPLHF

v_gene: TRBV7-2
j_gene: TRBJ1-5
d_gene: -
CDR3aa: CASSLAGLRNQPQHF

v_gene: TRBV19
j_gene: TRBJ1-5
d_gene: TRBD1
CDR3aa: CASSVTGGNQPQHF

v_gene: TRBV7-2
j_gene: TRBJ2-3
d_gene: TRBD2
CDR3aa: CASSPGLAGLPADTQYF

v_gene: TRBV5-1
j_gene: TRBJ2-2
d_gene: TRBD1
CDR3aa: CASSLLQGSGELFF

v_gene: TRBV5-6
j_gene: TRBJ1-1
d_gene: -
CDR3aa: CASSRRQPTEAFF

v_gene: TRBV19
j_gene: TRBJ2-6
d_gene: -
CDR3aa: CASSGRVYGANVLTF

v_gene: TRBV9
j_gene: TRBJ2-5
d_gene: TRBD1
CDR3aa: CASLRTGEETQYF

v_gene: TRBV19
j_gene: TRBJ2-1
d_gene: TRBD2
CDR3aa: CASRVLAGASSSYNEQFF

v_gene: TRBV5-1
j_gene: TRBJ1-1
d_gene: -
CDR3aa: CASRPAGVHTEAFF

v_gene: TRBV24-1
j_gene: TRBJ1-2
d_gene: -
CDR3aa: CATSDSGWGYTF

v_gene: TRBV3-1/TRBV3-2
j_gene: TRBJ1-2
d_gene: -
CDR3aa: CASSQDRPNPYGYTF

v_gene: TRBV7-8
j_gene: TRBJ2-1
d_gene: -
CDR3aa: CASRFRDTGHLYNEQFF

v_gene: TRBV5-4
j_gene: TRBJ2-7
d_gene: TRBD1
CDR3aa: CASSLWDRSYEQYF